This T cell receptor (beta chain) was retrieved from a study of Ad26.COV2.S vaccination and SARS-CoV-2 variants. General study results and limits: CD8+ and CD4+ T cells specific for spike reportedly responded with substantial breadth after vaccination. Vaccinees showed greater spike-specific TCR breadth than placebo recipients. Analytic work on TCR breadth and depth might have understated the full extent of total T cell responses.

The treatment here: approximately 18 received Ad26.COV2.S at low or high dose, single or two shots; roughly five received placebo; per-sample allocation not given. Samples came from day 63 after the first vaccine or placebo injection. This Boston cohort included adults aged 18-55 years. Note on this clone: Its matching antigen is unknown.

Using immunoSEQ multiplex PCR, the repertoire was profiled, and TCRdb retains in-frame clones only, with some absent. In the table there are roughly 350,000 clones, around 89% of which are singletons. Per the germline V gene, CDR1 is SQVTM and CDR2 is ANQGSEA. This CDR3 comprises 18 residues. V lost 4 bases and J lost 5; bases outside the gene matches: 17. This specimen consisted of peripheral blood, obtained in a trial of Ad26.COV2.S vaccine versus placebo. The TCR comes from a person aged 18 to 59 who received the Ad26.COV2.S COVID-19 vaccine or a placebo. This sequence joins TRBV29-1 and TRBJ2-1; 10 bases line up with TRBD2. The chain's CDR3 is CSVANRDTGLAAHNEQFF. CDR3 DNA: TGCAGCGTTGCTAATCGGGACACCGGACTAGCGGCGCACAATGAGCAGTTCTTC.